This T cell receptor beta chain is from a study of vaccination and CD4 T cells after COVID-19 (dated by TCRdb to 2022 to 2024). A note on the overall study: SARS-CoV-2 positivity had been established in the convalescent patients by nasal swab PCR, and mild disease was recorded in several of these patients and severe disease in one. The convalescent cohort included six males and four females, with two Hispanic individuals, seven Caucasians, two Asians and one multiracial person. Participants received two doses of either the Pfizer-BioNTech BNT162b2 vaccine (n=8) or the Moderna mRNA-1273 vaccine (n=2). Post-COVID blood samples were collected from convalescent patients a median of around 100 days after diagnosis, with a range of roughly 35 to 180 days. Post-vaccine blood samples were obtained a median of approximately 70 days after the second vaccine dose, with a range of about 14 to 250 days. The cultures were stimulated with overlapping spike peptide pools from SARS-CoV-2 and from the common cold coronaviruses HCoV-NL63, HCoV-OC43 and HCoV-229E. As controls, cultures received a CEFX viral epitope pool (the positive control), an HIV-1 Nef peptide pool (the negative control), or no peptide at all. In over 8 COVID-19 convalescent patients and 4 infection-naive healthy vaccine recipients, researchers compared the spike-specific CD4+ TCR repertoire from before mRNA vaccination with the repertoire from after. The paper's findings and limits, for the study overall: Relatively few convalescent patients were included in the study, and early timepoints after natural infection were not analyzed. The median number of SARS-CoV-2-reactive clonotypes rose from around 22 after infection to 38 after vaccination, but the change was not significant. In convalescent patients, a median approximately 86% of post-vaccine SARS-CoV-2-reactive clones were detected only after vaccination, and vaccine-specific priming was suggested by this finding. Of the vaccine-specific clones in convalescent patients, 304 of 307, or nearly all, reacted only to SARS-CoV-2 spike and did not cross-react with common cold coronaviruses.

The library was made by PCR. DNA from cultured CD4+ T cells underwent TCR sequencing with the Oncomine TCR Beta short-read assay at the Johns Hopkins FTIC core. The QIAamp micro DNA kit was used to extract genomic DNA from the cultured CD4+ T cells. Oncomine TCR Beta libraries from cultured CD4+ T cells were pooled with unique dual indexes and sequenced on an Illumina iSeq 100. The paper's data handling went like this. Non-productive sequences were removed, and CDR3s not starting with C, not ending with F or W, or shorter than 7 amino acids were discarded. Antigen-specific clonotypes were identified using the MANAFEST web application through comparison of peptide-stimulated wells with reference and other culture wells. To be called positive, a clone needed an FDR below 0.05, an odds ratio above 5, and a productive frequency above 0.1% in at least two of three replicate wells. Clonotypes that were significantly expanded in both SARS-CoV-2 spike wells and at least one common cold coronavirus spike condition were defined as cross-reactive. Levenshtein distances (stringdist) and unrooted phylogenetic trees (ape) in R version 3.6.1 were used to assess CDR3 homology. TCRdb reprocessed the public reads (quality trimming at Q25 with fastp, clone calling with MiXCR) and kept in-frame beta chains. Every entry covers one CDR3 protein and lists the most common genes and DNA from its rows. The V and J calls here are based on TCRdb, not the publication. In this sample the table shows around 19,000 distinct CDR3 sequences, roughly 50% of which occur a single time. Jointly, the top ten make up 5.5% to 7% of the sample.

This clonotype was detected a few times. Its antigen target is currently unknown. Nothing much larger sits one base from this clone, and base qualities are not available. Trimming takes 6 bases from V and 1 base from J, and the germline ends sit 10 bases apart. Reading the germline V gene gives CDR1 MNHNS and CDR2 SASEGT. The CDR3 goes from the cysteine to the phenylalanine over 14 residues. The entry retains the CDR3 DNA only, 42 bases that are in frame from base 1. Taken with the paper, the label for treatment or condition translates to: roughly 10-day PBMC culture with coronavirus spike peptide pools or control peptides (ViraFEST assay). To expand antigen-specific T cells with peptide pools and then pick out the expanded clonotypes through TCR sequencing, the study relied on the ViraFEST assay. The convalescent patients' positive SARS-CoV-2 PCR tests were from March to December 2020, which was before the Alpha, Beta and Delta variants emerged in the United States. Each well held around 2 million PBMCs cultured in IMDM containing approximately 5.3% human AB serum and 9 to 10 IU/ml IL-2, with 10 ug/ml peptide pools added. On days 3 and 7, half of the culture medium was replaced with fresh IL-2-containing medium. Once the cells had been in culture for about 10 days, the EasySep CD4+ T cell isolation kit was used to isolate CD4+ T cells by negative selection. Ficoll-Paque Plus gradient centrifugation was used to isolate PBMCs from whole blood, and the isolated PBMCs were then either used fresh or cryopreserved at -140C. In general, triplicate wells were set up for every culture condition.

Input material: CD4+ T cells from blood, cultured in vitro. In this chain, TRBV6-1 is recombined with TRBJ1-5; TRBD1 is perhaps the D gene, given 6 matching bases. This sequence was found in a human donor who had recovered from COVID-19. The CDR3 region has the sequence CASSQGRSNQPQHF. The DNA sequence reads TGTGCCAGCAGCCAGGGGCGAAGCAATCAGCCCCAGCATTTT.